What follows are 9 T cell receptor beta chains derived from one specimen sequenced in a study of blood T cell repertoires in COVID-19. Sequenced by immunoSEQ multiplex PCR; TCRdb stores in-frame clones only, minus some. The repertoire holds 120,000 or so clones, 70% to 85% seen once, with 16% in the top ten. The sequenced material came from peripheral blood. The receptors shown here come from a woman in her forties or fifties with acute or convalescent COVID-19.

The chain is built from TRBV24-1 and TRBJ2-1, with D possibly TRBD2 on 6 matching bases. The germline V gene has CDR1 KGHDR and CDR2 SFDVKD. The length of the CDR3 is 15 residues. Trimming took off 2 bases at V and 3 bases at J, with 10 bases between the two ends. The CDR3 is CATSDSSDLYNEQFF. The CDR3 DNA sequence: TGTGCCACCAGTGATTCTAGCGACCTCTACAATGAGCAGTTCTTC.

This clone has just one count. CDR3 DNA sequence: TGTGCCAGCAGTTTAAAGTTCGGGGGAACTAATGAAAAACTGTTTTTT. This translates into CASSLKFGGTNEKLFF. The chain is built from TRBV27 and TRBJ1-4; D might be TRBD1 (5 bases). The germline V gene has CDR1 MNHEY and CDR2 SMNVEV (reference sequence). Trimming pared 2 bases from V and 1 base from J, leaving 11 bases between. The CDR3 sequence is 16 residues long.

The V and J genes are TRBV19 and TRBJ1-2, with a weak D call TRBD1 (6 bases). Trimming took 9 bases from V and 4 from J, leaving 18 bases between them. From germline, CDR1 is LNHDA and CDR2 SQIVND (reference sequence). CDR3 length equals 14 residues. The DNA for the CDR3 is TGTGCCAGCTCAAGCACCGGACAGATCTATGGCTACACCTTC. As protein: CASSSTGQIYGYTF.

The chain employs TRBV10-3 and TRBJ2-6; D not certain. CDR1 and CDR2 (germline): ENHRY, SYGVKD. V dropped 6 bases and J dropped 0 bases, with 15 bases sitting between them. CDR3 size: 17 residues. The CDR3 protein is CAIRTFETSSGANVLTF. The CDR3 bases are TGTGCCATCAGGACTTTTGAGACCAGCTCTGGGGCCAACGTCCTGACTTTC.

The J gene is TRBJ1-5, the V gene TRBV5-1, with D perhaps TRBD1 (5 bases). Germline CDR1 SGHRS, CDR2 YFSETQ. The length of the CDR3 is 15 residues. V was cut by 4 bases and J by 1 base, with 12 bases left in between. The DNA for the CDR3 is TGCGCCAGCAGCCAGTGGGGGGGGAGCAATCAGCCCCAGCATTTT. It translates to CASSQWGGSNQPQHF.

The V and J genes are TRBV6-5 and TRBJ2-7, with a weak D call TRBD2 (5 bases). V shed 6 bases and J shed 7 bases, with 10 bases lying between them. Germline V CDR1 and CDR2: MNHEY, SVGAGI. The length of the CDR3 is 11 residues. The CDR3 coding sequence is TGTGCCAGCAGGGGCCCGGGGGAGCAGTACTTC. As protein: CASRGPGEQYF.

V gene TRBV3-1 (or the pseudogene TRBV3-2) combines with J gene TRBJ1-6, with D unclear. There are 17 residues in the CDR3. V was shortened by 1 base and J by 2 bases, with 12 bases between the two germline ends. In germline, CDR1 is LGHDT, CDR2 YNNKEL (reference sequence). CDR3: CASSQGAKETYNSPLHF. The DNA of the CDR3 is TGTGCCAGCAGCCAAGGAGCTAAAGAAACCTATAATTCACCCCTCCACTTT.

This chain joins TRBV25-1 and TRBJ1-2, with a possible D match to TRBD1 (5 bases). The germline gives CDR1 MGHDK, CDR2 SYGVNS. This CDR3 contains 17 residues. Trimming took off 2 bases at V and 3 bases at J, with 19 bases between the two ends. CDR3 bases: TGTGCCAGCAGTGAACAGGGAGGTTGGGGAATCGACTATGGCTACACCTTC. This codes for CASSEQGGWGIDYGYTF.

The chain uses TRBV5-1 and TRBJ2-3; 13 bases line up with TRBD2. CDR1 SGHRS and CDR2 YFSETQ come from the germline V gene. V trimming: 4 bases; J trimming: 6 bases; junction bases outside the gene matches: 8. The CDR3 contains 16 residues. CDR3 amino acids: CASSAETSGGADTQYF. The CDR3 DNA reads TGCGCCAGCAGCGCGGAAACTAGCGGGGGGGCCGATACGCAGTATTTT. Together with reference TRBV5-1 and TRBJ2-3, the CDR3 gives the full variable domain: KAGVTQTPRYLIKTRGQQVTLSCSPISGHRSVSWYQQTPGQGLQFLFEYFSETQRNKGNFPGRFSGRQFSNSRSEMNVSTLELGDSALYLCASSAETSGGADTQYFGPGTRLTVL.